This T cell receptor beta chain was recovered during a study of shared clonotypes between healthy human individuals. Across the whole study: Every donor yielded three CD4 naive, three CD4 memory, two CD8 naive and one CD8 memory plate. Study-wide points: The represented genetic and exposure-history diversity was limited by the small number of donors.

V lost 8 bases, J lost 5 bases, and 12 bases stayed unmatched. The CDR3 contains 15 residues. Per germline, CDR1 SNHLY and CDR2 FYNNEI. Only one count was recorded for this clone. The target antigen is unknown. All of the donors resided in Nashville, Tennessee, and each was a Caucasian adult. The method was immunoSEQ multiplex PCR; TCRdb's version includes in-frame clones alone and lacks a portion of them. The top ten hold about 0.45% of the sample, which has 1.5 million to 1.9 million clones, under 99% seen once. Sequencing used naive CD4+ T cells sorted from blood. Subset described: CD45RA+ positively selected. The source is a man aged 25-45 years in good health. V usage is TRBV2 and J usage is TRBJ2-7, with 10 bases lining up with TRBD2. The CDR3 region is CASRGAAGGPNEQYF. CDR3 nucleotides: TGTGCCAGCCGGGGGGCAGCGGGAGGGCCAAACGAGCAGTACTTC.